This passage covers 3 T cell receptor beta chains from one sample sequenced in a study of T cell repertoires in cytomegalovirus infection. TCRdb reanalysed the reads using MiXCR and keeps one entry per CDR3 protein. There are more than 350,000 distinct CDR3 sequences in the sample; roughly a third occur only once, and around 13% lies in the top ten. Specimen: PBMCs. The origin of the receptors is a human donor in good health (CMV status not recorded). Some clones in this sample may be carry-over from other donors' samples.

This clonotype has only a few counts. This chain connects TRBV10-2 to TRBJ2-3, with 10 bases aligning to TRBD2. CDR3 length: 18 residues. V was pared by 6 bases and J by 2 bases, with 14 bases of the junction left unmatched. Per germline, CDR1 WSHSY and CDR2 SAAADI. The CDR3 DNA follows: TGCGCCAGCAGAGGGGCTAGCGGGAGTGATAAGTTCACAGATACGCAGTATTTT. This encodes CASRGASGSDKFTDTQYF.

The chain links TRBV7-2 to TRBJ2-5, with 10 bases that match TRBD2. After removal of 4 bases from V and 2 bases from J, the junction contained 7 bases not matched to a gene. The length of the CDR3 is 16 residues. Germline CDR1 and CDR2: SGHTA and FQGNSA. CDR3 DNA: TGTGCCAGCAGCTATGAGACTAGCGGGCTTCAAGAGACCCAGTACTTC. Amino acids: CASSYETSGLQETQYF.

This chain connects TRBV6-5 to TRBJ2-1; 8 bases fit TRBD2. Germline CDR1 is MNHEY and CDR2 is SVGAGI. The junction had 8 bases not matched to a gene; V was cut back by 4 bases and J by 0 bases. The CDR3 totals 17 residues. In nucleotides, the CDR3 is TGTGCCAGCAGTTCCAGCGGGGGACCAGGCTCCTACAATGAGCAGTTCTTC. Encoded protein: CASSSSGGPGSYNEQFF.